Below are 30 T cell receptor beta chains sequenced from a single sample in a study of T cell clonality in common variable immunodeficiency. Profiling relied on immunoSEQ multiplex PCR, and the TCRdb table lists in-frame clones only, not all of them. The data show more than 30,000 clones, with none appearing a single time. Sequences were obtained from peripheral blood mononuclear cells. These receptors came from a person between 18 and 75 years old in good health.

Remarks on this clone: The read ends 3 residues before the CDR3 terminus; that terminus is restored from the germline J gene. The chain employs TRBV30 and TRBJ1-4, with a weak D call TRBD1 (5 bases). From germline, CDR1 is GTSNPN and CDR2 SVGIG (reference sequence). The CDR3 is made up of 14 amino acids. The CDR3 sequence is CAWSVAGSNSPLFF. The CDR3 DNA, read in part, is TGTGCCTGGAGTGTAGCAGGGTCAAATTCACCA.

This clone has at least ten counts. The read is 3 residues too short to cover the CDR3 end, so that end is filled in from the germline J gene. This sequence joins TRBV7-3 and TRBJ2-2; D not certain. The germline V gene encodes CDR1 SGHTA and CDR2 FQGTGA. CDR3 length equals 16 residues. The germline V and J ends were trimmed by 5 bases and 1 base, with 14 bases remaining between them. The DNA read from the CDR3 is TGTGCCAGCAGCCCCTTGGTACAGATGAACACCGGGGAG. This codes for CASSPLVQMNTGE. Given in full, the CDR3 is CASSPLVQMNTGELFF.

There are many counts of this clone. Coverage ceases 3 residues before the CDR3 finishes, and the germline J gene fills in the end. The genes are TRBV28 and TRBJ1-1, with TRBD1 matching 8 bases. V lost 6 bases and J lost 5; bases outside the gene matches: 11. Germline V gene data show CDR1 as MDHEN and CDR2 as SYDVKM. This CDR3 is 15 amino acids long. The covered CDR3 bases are TGTGCCAGCAGACCCGGACAGGGAATGGGTACTGAA. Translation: CASRPGQGMGTE. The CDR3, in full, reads CASRPGQGMGTEAFF.

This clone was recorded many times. CDR3: CASNGAGAAGNSPLHF. The CDR3 DNA, read in part, is TGTGCCAGTAACGGCGCAGGGGCCGCGGGTAATTCACCC. The chain has TRBV19 and TRBJ1-6; possible D gene TRBD1, 6 bases. The read comes to an end 3 residues before the CDR3 does, leaving the germline J gene to fill in the end. Germline V gives CDR1 LNHDA, CDR2 SQIVND (reference sequence). The V and J ends lost 7 bases and 6 bases respectively, with 19 bases between them. This CDR3 comprises 16 residues.

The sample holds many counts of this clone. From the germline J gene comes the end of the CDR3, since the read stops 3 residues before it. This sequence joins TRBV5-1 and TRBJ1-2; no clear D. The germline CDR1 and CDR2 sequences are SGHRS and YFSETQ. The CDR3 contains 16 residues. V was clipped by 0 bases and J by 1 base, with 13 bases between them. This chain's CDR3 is CASSLGSGVSNYGYTF. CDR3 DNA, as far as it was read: TGCGCCAGCAGCTTGGGGTCCGGGGTTAGTAACTATGGC.

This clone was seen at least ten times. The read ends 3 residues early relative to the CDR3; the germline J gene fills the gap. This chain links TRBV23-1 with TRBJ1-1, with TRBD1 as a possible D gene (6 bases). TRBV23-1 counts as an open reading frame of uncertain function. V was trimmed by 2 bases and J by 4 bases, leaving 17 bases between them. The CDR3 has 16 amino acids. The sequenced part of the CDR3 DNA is TGCGCCAGCAGTCAAGGCCACTCACAGGGAGGCACTGAA. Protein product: CASSQGHSQGGTE. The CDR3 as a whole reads CASSQGHSQGGTEAFF.

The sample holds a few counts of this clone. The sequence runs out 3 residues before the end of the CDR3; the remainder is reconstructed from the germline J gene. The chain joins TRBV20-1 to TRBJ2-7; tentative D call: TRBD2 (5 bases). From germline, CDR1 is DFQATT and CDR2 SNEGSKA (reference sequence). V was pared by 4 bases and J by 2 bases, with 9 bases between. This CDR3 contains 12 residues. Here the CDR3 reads CSAKLGPYEQYF. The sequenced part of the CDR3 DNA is TGCAGTGCTAAACTAGGCCCCTACGAG.

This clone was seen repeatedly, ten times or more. The CDR3 protein is CASSLVGGHGYTF. Partial CDR3 DNA: TGCGCCAGCAGCTTGGTCGGGGGGCATGGC. This chain uses TRBV5-1 with TRBJ1-2, with D possibly being TRBD1 (6 bases). The DNA ends 3 residues before the CDR3 does, and the rest of the CDR3 is filled in from the germline J gene. CDR1 is SGHRS and CDR2 is YFSETQ in the germline V gene. V was clipped by 0 bases and J by 6 bases, with 9 bases between them. This CDR3 has 13 amino acids.

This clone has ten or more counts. CDR3 bases read: TGTGCCAGCAGCTCCCGGGACAGACCTCAGCCC. Its translation is CASSSRDRPQP. The full-length CDR3 reads as CASSSRDRPQPQHF. The rearrangement links TRBV7-8 to TRBJ1-5; 7 nucleotides line up with TRBD1. The read comes to an end 3 residues before the CDR3 does, leaving the germline J gene to fill in the end. Germline values: CDR1 SGHVS, CDR2 FQNEAQ. Trimming cost V 4 bases and J 6 bases; bases outside gene matches: 6. CDR3 size: 14 residues.

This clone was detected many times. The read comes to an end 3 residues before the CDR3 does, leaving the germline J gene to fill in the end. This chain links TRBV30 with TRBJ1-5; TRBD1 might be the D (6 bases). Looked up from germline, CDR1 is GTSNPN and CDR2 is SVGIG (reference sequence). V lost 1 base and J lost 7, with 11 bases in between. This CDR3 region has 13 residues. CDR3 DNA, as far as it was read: TGTGCCTGGAGTGGGGGGGGCAGGCAGCCC. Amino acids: CAWSGGGRQP. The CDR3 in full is CAWSGGGRQPQHF.

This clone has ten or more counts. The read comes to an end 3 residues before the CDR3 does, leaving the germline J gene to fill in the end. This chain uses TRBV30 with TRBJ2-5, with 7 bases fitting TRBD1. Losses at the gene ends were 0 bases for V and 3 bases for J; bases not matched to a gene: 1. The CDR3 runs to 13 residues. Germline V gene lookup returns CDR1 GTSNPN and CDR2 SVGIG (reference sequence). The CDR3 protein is CAWSVRGKETQYF. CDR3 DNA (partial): TGTGCCTGGAGTGTCAGGGGGAAAGAGACC.

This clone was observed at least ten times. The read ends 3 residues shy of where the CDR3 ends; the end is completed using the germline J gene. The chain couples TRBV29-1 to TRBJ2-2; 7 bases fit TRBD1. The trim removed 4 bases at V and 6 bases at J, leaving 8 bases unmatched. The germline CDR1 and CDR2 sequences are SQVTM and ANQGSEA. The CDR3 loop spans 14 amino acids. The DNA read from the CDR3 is TGCAGCGTTGCCCGGGACAGATCTTCCGGGGAG. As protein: CSVARDRSSGE. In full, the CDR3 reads CSVARDRSSGELFF.

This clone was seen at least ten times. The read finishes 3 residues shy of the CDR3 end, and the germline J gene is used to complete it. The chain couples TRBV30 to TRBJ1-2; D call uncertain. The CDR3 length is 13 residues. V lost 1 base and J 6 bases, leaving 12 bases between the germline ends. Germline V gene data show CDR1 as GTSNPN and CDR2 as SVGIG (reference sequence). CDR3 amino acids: CAWSGWQVDGYTF. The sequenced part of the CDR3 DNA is TGTGCCTGGAGTGGTTGGCAGGTGGATGGC.

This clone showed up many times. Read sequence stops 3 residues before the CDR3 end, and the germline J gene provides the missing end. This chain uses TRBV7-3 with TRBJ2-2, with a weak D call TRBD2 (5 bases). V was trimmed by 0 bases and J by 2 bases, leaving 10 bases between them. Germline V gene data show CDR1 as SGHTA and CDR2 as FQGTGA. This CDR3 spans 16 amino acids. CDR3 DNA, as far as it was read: TGTGCCAGCAGCTTAACCCCGGGGATTAACACCGGGGAG. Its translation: CASSLTPGINTGE. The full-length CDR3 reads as CASSLTPGINTGELFF.

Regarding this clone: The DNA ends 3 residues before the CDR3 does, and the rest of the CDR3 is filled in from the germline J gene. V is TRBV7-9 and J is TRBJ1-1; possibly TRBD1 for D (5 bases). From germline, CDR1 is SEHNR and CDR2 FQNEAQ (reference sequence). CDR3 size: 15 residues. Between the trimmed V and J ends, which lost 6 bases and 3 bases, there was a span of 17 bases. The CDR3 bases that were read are TGTGCCAGCAGGCTACGGGGGGGTGGTGACACTGAA. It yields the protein CASRLRGGGDTE. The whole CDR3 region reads CASRLRGGGDTEAFF.

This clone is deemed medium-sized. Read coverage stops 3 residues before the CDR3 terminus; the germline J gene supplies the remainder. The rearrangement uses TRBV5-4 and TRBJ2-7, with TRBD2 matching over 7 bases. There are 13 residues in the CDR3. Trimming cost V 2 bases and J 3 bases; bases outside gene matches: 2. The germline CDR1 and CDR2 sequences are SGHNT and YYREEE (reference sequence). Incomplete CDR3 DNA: TGTGCCAGCAGCTTCGCGGGAGACTACGAG. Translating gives CASSFAGDYE. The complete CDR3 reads CASSFAGDYEQYF. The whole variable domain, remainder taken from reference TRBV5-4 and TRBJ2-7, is ETGVTQSPTHLIKTRGQQVTLRCSSQSGHNTVSWYQQALGQGPQFIFQYYREEENGRGNFPPRFSGLQFPNYSSELNVNALELDDSALYLCASSFAGDYEQYFGPGTRLTVT.

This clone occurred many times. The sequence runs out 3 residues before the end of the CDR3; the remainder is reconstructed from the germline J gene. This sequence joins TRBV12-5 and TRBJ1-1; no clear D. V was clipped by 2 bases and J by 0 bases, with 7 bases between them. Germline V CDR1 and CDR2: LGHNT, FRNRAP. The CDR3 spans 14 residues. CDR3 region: CASGLRVLNTEAFF. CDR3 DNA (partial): TGTGCTAGTGGTTTGAGGGTCTTGAACACTGAA.

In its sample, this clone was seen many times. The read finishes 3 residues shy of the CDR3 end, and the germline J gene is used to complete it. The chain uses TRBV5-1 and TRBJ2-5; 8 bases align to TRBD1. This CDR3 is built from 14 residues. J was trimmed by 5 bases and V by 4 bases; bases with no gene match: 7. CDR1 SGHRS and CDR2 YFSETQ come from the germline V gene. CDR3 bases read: TGCGCCAGCAGCAGGACAGGGCCCCGGGAGACC. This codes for CASSRTGPRET. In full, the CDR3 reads CASSRTGPRETQYF.

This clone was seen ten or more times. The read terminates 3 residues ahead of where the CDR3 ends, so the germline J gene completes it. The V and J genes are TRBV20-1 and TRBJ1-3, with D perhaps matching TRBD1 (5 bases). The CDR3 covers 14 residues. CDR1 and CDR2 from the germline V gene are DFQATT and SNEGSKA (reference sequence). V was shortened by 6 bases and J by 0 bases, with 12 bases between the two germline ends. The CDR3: CSARLDTSGNTIYF. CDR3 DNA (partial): TGCAGTGCACGGTTGGACACCTCTGGAAACACC.

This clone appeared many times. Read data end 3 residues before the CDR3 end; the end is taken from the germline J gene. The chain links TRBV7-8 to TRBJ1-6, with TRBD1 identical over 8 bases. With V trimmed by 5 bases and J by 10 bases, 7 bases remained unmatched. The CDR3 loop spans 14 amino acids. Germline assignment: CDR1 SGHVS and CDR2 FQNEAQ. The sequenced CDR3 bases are TGTGCCAGCAGCCCGGGACAGGTGGAGTCACCC. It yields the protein CASSPGQVESP. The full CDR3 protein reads CASSPGQVESPLHF. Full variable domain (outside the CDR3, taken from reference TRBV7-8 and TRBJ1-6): GAGVSQSPRYKVAKRGQDVALRCDPISGHVSLFWYQQALGQGPEFLTYFQNEAQLDKSGLPSDRFFAERPEGSVSTLKIQRTQQEDSAVYLCASSPGQVESPLHFGNGTRLTVT.

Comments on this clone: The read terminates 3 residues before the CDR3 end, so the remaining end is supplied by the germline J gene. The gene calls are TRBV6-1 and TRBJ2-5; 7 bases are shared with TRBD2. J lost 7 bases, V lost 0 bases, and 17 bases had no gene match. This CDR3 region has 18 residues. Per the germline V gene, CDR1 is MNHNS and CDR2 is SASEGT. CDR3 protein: CASSEAVAGTVGGGTQYF. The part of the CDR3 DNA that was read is TGTGCCAGCAGTGAAGCGGTGGCGGGGACCGTTGGGGGGGGGACC.

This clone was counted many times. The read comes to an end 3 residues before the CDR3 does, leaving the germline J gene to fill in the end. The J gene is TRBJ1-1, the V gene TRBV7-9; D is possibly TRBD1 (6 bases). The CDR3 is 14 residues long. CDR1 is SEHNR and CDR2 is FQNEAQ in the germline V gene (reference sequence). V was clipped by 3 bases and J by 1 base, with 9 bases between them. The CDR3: CASSLTGKNTEAFF. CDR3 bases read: TGTGCCAGCAGCTTGACAGGAAAGAACACTGAA.

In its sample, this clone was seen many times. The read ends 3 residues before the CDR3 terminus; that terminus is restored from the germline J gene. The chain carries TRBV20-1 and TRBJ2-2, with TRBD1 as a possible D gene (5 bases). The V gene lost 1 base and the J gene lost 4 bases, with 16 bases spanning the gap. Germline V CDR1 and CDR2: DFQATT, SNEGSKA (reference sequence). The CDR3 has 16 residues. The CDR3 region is CSARGAGKILTGELFF. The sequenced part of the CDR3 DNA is TGCAGTGCTAGAGGGGCAGGGAAGATCCTCACCGGGGAG.

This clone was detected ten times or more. This chain's CDR3 is CASKRQVSTDTQYF. The CDR3 bases that were read are TGTGCCAGCAAAAGACAGGTCAGCACAGATACG. The rearrangement links TRBV7-9 to TRBJ2-3; the D gene is possibly TRBD1 (6 bases). The read ends 3 residues shy of where the CDR3 ends; the end is completed using the germline J gene. The length of the CDR3 is 14 residues. Between the trimmed V and J ends, which lost 7 bases and 0 bases, there was a span of 11 bases. CDR1 is SEHNR, CDR2 FQNEAQ, per germline (reference sequence).

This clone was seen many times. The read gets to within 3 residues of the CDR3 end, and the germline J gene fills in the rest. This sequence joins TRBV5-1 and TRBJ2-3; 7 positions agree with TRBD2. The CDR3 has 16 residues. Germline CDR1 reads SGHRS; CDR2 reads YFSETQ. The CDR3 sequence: CASSLAGTTEQETQYF. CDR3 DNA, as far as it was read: TGCGCCAGCAGCTTGGCCGGGACTACCGAACAAGAGACG.

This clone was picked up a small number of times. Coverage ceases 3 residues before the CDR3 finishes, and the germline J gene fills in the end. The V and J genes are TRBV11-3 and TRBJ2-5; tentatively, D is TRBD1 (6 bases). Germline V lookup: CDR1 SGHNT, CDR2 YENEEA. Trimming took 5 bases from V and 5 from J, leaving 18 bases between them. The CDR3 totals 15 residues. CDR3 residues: CASSTWDKPKETQYF. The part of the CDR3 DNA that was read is TGTGCCAGCAGCACTTGGGACAAGCCAAAGGAGACC.

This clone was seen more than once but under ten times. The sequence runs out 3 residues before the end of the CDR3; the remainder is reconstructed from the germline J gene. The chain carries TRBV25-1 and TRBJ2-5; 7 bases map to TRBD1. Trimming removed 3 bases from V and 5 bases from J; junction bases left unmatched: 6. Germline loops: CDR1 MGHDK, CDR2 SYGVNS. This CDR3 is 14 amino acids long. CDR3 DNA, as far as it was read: TGTGCCAGCAGTGAGATTACAGGGGTGGAGACC. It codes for CASSEITGVET. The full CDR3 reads CASSEITGVETQYF.

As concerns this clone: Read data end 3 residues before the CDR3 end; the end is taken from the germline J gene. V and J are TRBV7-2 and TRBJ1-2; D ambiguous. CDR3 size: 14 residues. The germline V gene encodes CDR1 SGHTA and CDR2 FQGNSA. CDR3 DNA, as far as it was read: TGTGCCAGCAGACAGACTCTAGCAGCGTACGAC. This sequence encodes CASRQTLAAYD. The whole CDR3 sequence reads CASRQTLAAYDYTF.

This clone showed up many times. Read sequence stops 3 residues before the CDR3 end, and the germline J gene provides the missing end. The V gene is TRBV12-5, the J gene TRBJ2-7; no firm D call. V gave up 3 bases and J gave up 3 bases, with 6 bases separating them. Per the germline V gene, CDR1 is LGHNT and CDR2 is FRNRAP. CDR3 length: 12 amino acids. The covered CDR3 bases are TGTGCTAGTGGTTTAAGCTTCTACGAG. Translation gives CASGLSFYE. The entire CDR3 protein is CASGLSFYEQYF.

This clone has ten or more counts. The DNA read from the CDR3 is TGTGCCAGCAGCTGGACTAGCGGGAGAGGTGCCACAGATACG. Its translation is CASSWTSGRGATDT. The entire CDR3 reads CASSWTSGRGATDTQYF. The rearrangement links TRBV7-6 to TRBJ2-3, with 13 bases lining up with TRBD2. The CDR3 extends 3 residues past the end of the read, so its final part is completed from the germline J gene. V gave up 4 bases and J gave up 2 bases; unmatched junction bases: 6. The CDR3 totals 17 residues. Per germline, CDR1 SGHVS and CDR2 FNYEAQ. The variable domain in full, completed from reference TRBV7-6 and TRBJ2-3, reads GAGVSQSPRYKVTKRGQDVALRCDPISGHVSLYWYRQALGQGPEFLTYFNYEAQQDKSGLPNDRFSAERPEGSISTLTIQRTEQRDSAMYRCASSWTSGRGATDTQYFGPGTRLTVL.